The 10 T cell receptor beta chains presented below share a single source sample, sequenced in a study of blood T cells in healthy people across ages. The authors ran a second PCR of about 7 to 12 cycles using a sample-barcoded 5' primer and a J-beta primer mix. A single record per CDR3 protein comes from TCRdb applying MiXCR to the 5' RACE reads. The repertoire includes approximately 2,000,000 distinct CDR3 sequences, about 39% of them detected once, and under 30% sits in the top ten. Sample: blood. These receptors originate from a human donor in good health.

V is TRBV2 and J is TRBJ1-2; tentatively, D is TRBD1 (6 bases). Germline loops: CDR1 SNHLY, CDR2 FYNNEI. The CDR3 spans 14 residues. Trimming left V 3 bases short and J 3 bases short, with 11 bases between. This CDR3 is CASSDSWTDYGYTF. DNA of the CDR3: TGTGCCAGCAGTGATTCTTGGACAGACTATGGCTACACCTTC.

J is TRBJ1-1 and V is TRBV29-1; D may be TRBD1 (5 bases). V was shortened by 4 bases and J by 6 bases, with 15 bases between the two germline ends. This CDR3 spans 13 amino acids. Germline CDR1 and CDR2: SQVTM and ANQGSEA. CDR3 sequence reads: CSVARDAGAEAFF. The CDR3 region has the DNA TGCAGCGTTGCCAGGGACGCTGGGGCTGAAGCTTTCTTT.

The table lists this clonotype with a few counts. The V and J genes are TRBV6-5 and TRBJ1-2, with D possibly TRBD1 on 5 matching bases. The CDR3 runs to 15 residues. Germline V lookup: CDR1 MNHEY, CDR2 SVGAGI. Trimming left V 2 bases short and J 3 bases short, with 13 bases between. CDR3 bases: TGTGCCAGCAGTTACCCCGGTGGGGGATACTATGGCTACACCTTC. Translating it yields CASSYPGGGYYGYTF.

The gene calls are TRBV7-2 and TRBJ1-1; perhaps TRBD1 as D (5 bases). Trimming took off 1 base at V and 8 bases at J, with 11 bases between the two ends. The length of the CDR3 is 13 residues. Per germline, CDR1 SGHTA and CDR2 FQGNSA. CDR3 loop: CASSLDGGFEAFF. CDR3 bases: TGTGCCAGCAGCTTAGACGGGGGATTCGAAGCTTTCTTT.

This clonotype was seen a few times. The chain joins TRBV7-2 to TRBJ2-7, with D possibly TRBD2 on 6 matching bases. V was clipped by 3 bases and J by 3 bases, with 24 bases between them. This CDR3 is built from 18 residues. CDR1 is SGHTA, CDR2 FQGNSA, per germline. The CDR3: CASSFTPPSGGQGYEQYF. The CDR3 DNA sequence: TGTGCCAGCAGCTTTACCCCACCCTCCGGGGGTCAGGGCTACGAGCAGTACTTC.

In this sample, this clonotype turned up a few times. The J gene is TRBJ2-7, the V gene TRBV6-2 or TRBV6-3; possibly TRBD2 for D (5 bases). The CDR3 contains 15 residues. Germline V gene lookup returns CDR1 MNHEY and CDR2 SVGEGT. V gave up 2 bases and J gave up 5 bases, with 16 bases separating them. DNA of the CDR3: TGTGCCAGCAGTTACCATCAGCGGTTATCAGACGAGCAGTACTTC. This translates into CASSYHQRLSDEQYF.

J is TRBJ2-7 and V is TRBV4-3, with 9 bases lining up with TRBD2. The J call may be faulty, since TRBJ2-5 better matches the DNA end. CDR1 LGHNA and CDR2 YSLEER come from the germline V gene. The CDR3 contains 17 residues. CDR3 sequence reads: CASSQGRRGGARETQYF. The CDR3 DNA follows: TGCGCCAGCAGCCAAGGAAGACGCGGGGGGGCTAGGGAGACCCAGTACTTC.

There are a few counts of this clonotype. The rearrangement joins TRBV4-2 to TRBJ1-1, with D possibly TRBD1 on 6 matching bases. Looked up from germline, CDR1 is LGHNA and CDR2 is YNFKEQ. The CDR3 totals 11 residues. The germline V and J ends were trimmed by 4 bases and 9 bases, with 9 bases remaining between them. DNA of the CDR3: TGTGCCAGCAGCCCGGGACACCAAGCTTTCTTT. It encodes CASSPGHQAFF.

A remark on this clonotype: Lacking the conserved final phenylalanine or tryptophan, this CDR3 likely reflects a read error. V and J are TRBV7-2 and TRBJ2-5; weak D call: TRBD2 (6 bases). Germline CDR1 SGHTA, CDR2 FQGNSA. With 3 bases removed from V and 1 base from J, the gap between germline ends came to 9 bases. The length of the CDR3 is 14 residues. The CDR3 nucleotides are TGTGCCAGCAGCTTCGGCGGGGCCCAAGAGACCCAGTACTGC. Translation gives CASSFGGAQETQYC.

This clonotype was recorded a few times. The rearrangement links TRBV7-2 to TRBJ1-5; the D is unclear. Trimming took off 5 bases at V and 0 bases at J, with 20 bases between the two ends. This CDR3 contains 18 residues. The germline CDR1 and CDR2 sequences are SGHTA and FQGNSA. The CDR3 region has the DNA TGTGCCAGCAGCATAGGGTCCGGGCCTACTTATAGCAATCAGCCCCAGCATTTT. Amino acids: CASSIGSGPTYSNQPQHF.